This TCR beta chain derives from a study of shared T cell receptors in the human thymus. Only in-frame clones appear in the TCRdb table, and some are missing; sequencing was by immunoSEQ multiplex PCR. The sample shows roughly 560,000 clones, approximately 80% of them seen only once. The CDR3 runs 16 residues. Between the trimmed V and J ends, which lost 2 bases and 0 bases, there was a span of 11 bases. The germline V gene encodes CDR1 LGHNA and CDR2 YNFKEQ. A further study also used this sample, focusing on human thymus T cells. Per that study: Serving as donors were healthy Finnish infants, each of whom was having open corrective surgery for congenital heart defects. From resections taken during corrective heart surgery, the thymus tissue was obtained. Biased V and J segment usage appeared in thymus and peripheral blood. A high degree of thymic repertoire overlap among unrelated individuals was reported in related research.

The sequencing input was thymocytes. The chain links TRBV4-2 to TRBJ1-3; the D gene is possibly TRBD1 (6 bases). This receptor was taken from a boy under two years old with a congenital heart defect. The CDR3 nucleotides read TGTGCCAGCAGCCAATCTCAGGGGAGCTCTGGAAACACCATATATTTT. It yields the protein CASSQSQGSSGNTIYF.